Listed below are T cell receptor beta chains from one sample, sequenced in a study of neoadjuvant anti-PD-1 for oral cavity cancer. Sequencing was performed with immunoSEQ multiplex PCR; in TCRdb, only in-frame clones are kept and a portion is missing. The sample has about 8,300 clones; about 53% are singletons. The source material was tumor tissue, sampled before nivolumab (anti-PD-1) treatment. These receptors originate from a person aged 40 to 85 with oral cavity squamous cell carcinoma. Both conserved end residues are part of each CDR3. The D gene is left open where the match is weak. Size is omitted from some rows. Given values are once, few, many or a class for expanded clones.

abundance: few
v_gene: TRBV5-1
d_gene: .
j_gene: TRBJ1-1
len: 11
CDR3aa: CASSSAIEAFF
CDR3nt: TGCGCCAGCAGCTCGGCCATTGAAGCTTTCTTT

abundance: .
v_gene: TRBV9
d_gene: TRBD2
j_gene: TRBJ2-1
len: 16
CDR3aa: CARTPAGTSGSHEQFF
CDR3nt: TGTGCCAGAACCCCAGCAGGGACTAGCGGGAGTCATGAGCAGTTCTTC

abundance: .
v_gene: TRBV28
d_gene: .
j_gene: TRBJ1-1
len: 11
CDR3aa: CASRGNTEAFF
CDR3nt: TGTGCCAGCCGGGGAAACACTGAAGCTTTCTTT

abundance: .
v_gene: TRBV6-5
d_gene: .
j_gene: TRBJ1-4
len: 12
CDR3aa: CASSSSSGTLFF
CDR3nt: TGTGCCAGCAGTTCTTCATCCGGGACCCTGTTTTTT

abundance: .
v_gene: TRBV20-1
d_gene: .
j_gene: TRBJ2-1
len: 11
CDR3aa: CSAPYGSEQFF
CDR3nt: TGCAGTGCTCCCTATGGGAGTGAGCAGTTCTTC

abundance: .
v_gene: TRBV20-1
d_gene: .
j_gene: TRBJ1-1
len: 11
CDR3aa: CSARENTEAFF
CDR3nt: TGCAGTGCTAGAGAGAACACTGAAGCTTTCTTT

abundance: few
v_gene: TRBV2
d_gene: .
j_gene: TRBJ2-7
len: 14
CDR3aa: CASSERGRAYEQYF
CDR3nt: TGTGCCAGCAGTGAGAGGGGAAGAGCCTACGAGCAGTACTTC

abundance: few
v_gene: TRBV27
d_gene: TRBD2
j_gene: TRBJ2-7
len: 13
CDR3aa: CASSSNALGLAYF
CDR3nt: TGTGCCAGCAGTTCAAACGCCTTGGGACTAGCGTACTTC

abundance: .
v_gene: TRBV6-5
d_gene: .
j_gene: TRBJ1-5
len: 15
CDR3aa: CASTPRGNSNQPQHF
CDR3nt: TGTGCCAGCACTCCCCGCGGGAATAGCAATCAGCCCCAGCATTTT

abundance: .
v_gene: TRBV6-5
d_gene: .
j_gene: TRBJ1-4
len: 14
CDR3aa: CASGPQGSLEKLFF
CDR3nt: TGTGCCAGCGGACCCCAGGGATCCCTCGAAAAACTGTTTTTT

abundance: few
v_gene: TRBV7-9
d_gene: TRBD2
j_gene: TRBJ2-1
len: 16
CDR3aa: CASSFGAGGWNNEQFF
CDR3nt: TGTGCCAGCAGCTTTGGAGCGGGAGGCTGGAACAATGAGCAGTTCTTC

abundance: .
v_gene: TRBV5-1
d_gene: TRBD1
j_gene: TRBJ1-5
len: 15
CDR3aa: CASSLSSGGSSPQHF
CDR3nt: TGCGCCAGCAGCTTAAGTTCAGGGGGCTCTTCGCCCCAGCATTTT

abundance: .
v_gene: TRBV2
d_gene: .
j_gene: TRBJ1-5
len: 15
CDR3aa: CASSERDFSNQPQHF
CDR3nt: TGTGCCAGCAGTGAAAGAGATTTCAGCAATCAGCCCCAGCATTTT

abundance: .
v_gene: TRBV7-9
d_gene: .
j_gene: TRBJ2-1
len: 15
CDR3aa: CASSPEGSGYNEQFF
CDR3nt: TGTGCCAGCAGCCCTGAGGGTAGCGGCTACAATGAGCAGTTCTTC

abundance: .
v_gene: TRBV19
d_gene: .
j_gene: TRBJ1-1
len: 12
CDR3aa: CASTRGRTEAFF
CDR3nt: TGTGCCAGTACAAGAGGACGGACTGAAGCTTTCTTT

abundance: few
v_gene: TRBV5-1
d_gene: .
j_gene: TRBJ2-7
len: 14
CDR3aa: CASSLEAARNEQYF
CDR3nt: TGCGCCAGCAGCTTGGAGGCGGCACGGAACGAGCAGTACTTC

abundance: .
v_gene: TRBV5-1
d_gene: TRBD1
j_gene: TRBJ1-1
len: 16
CDR3aa: CASSDGQGAGTTEAFF
CDR3nt: TGCGCCAGCAGCGACGGACAGGGGGCAGGGACCACTGAAGCTTTCTTT

abundance: .
v_gene: TRBV14
d_gene: TRBD2
j_gene: TRBJ2-1
len: 15
CDR3aa: CASSLIAGGPNEQFF
CDR3nt: TGTGCCAGCAGCCTCATAGCGGGAGGGCCGAATGAGCAGTTCTTC

abundance: .
v_gene: TRBV27
d_gene: TRBD2
j_gene: TRBJ2-2
len: 16
CDR3aa: CASSPLAGGETGELFF
CDR3nt: TGTGCCAGCAGTCCACTAGCGGGAGGTGAGACCGGGGAGCTGTTTTTT

abundance: .
v_gene: TRBV29-1
d_gene: TRBD1
j_gene: TRBJ1-2
len: 13
CDR3aa: CSVELGTGGLVTF
CDR3nt: TGCAGCGTTGAATTAGGGACAGGGGGATTAGTCACCTTC

abundance: .
v_gene: TRBV6-6
d_gene: .
j_gene: TRBJ2-3
len: 16
CDR3aa: CASRDSGSATTDTQYF
CDR3nt: TGTGCCAGCAGGGATTCAGGGTCTGCTACCACAGATACGCAGTATTTT

abundance: .
v_gene: TRBV6-6
d_gene: .
j_gene: TRBJ2-3
len: 13
CDR3aa: CASRQQGSDTQYF
CDR3nt: TGTGCCAGCAGGCAGCAGGGGTCCGATACGCAGTATTTT

abundance: .
v_gene: TRBV7-3
d_gene: .
j_gene: TRBJ2-1
len: 12
CDR3aa: CASSLRGAEQFF
CDR3nt: TGTGCCAGCAGCTTAAGGGGCGCTGAGCAGTTCTTC

abundance: few
v_gene: TRBV9
d_gene: TRBD2
j_gene: TRBJ2-7
len: 13
CDR3aa: CASGAGGPREQYF
CDR3nt: TGTGCCAGCGGGGCGGGAGGGCCTCGCGAGCAGTACTTC

abundance: once
v_gene: TRBV5-6
d_gene: TRBD1
j_gene: TRBJ1-3
len: 14
CDR3aa: CASSLEDRGNTIYF
CDR3nt: TGTGCCAGCAGCTTGGAGGACAGGGGAAACACCATATATTTT

abundance: few
v_gene: TRBV15
d_gene: .
j_gene: TRBJ2-7
len: 14
CDR3aa: CATSRGGSSYEQYF
CDR3nt: TGTGCCACCAGCAGAGGCGGAAGCTCCTACGAGCAGTACTTC

abundance: .
v_gene: TRBV5-4
d_gene: .
j_gene: TRBJ2-2
len: 16
CDR3aa: CASSRGGGKNTGELFF
CDR3nt: TGTGCCAGCAGCCGTGGTGGGGGCAAAAACACCGGGGAGCTGTTTTTT

abundance: .
v_gene: TRBV10-2
d_gene: .
j_gene: TRBJ2-7
len: 16
CDR3aa: CASSPLGQSTPYEQYF
CDR3nt: TGCGCCAGCAGTCCCTTAGGACAGTCTACACCCTACGAGCAGTACTTC

abundance: once
v_gene: TRBV7-2
d_gene: TRBD1
j_gene: TRBJ2-5
len: 14
CDR3aa: CASSSRTGGETQYF
CDR3nt: TGTGCCAGCAGCTCTAGGACAGGGGGGGAGACCCAGTACTTC

abundance: few
v_gene: TRBV6-5
d_gene: TRBD1
j_gene: TRBJ1-3
len: 16
CDR3aa: CASSYSGQGTGNTIYF
CDR3nt: TGTGCCAGCAGTTACTCGGGACAGGGGACTGGAAACACCATATATTTT

abundance: .
v_gene: TRBV6-5
d_gene: TRBD1
j_gene: TRBJ2-7
len: 15
CDR3aa: CASRLGQASSYEQYF
CDR3nt: TGTGCCAGCAGGCTTGGACAGGCCAGCTCCTACGAGCAGTACTTC

abundance: .
v_gene: TRBV11-3
d_gene: TRBD2
j_gene: TRBJ2-7
len: 13
CDR3aa: CASSLGEGYEQYF
CDR3nt: TGTGCCAGCAGCTTAGGGGAGGGGTACGAGCAGTACTTC

abundance: once
v_gene: TRBV28
d_gene: .
j_gene: TRBJ1-3
len: 16
CDR3aa: CASSSSGAGSGNTIYF
CDR3nt: TGTGCCAGCAGCTCTTCGGGGGCCGGCTCTGGAAACACCATATATTTT

abundance: .
v_gene: TRBV5-5
d_gene: .
j_gene: TRBJ1-4
len: 14
CDR3aa: CASSLQTVGEKLFF
CDR3nt: TGTGCCAGCAGCTTACAGACAGTCGGTGAAAAACTGTTTTTT

abundance: once
v_gene: TRBV6-5
d_gene: .
j_gene: TRBJ2-7
len: 13
CDR3aa: CASSSPKGVEQYF
CDR3nt: TGTGCCAGCAGTTCCCCAAAGGGGGTCGAGCAGTACTTC

abundance: .
v_gene: TRBV7-8
d_gene: TRBD1
j_gene: TRBJ1-4
len: 15
CDR3aa: CASSSLGQINEKLFF
CDR3nt: TGTGCCAGCAGCTCCCTGGGACAGATTAATGAAAAACTGTTTTTT

abundance: few
v_gene: TRBV5-1
d_gene: TRBD1
j_gene: TRBJ2-7
len: 15
CDR3aa: CASSLGQGFSYEQYF
CDR3nt: TGCGCCAGCAGCTTGGGACAGGGGTTCTCCTACGAGCAGTACTTC

abundance: medium-sized
v_gene: TRBV4-2
d_gene: TRBD2
j_gene: TRBJ2-1
len: 15
CDR3aa: CASSPARGEGNEQFF
CDR3nt: TGTGCCAGCAGCCCAGCCCGGGGGGAGGGGAATGAGCAGTTCTTC

abundance: .
v_gene: TRBV4-1
d_gene: .
j_gene: TRBJ2-1
len: 15
CDR3aa: CASSLGGVTYNEQFF
CDR3nt: TGCGCCAGCAGCCTGGGTGGGGTAACCTACAATGAGCAGTTCTTC

abundance: .
v_gene: TRBV29-1
d_gene: .
j_gene: TRBJ2-1
len: 16
CDR3aa: CSVESEWRSSYNEQFF
CDR3nt: TGCAGCGTTGAATCGGAGTGGAGGAGCTCCTACAATGAGCAGTTCTTC